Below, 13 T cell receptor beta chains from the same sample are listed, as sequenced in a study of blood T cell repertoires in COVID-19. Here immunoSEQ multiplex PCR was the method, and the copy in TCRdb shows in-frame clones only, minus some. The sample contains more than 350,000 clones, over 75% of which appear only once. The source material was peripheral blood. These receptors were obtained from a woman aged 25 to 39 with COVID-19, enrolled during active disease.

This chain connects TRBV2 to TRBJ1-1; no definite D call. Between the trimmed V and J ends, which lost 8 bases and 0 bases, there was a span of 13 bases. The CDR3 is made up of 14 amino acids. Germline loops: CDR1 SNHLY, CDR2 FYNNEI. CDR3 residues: CASLLRSMNTEAFF. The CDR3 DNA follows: TGTGCCAGCCTGCTCAGGTCGATGAACACTGAAGCTTTCTTT.

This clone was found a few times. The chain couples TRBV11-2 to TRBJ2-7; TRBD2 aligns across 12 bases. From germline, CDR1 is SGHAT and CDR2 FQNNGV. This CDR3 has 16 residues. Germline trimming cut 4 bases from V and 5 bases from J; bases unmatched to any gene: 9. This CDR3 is CASSSTSGRPLHEQYF. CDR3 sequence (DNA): TGTGCCAGCAGCTCCACTAGCGGGAGGCCCCTTCACGAGCAGTACTTC.

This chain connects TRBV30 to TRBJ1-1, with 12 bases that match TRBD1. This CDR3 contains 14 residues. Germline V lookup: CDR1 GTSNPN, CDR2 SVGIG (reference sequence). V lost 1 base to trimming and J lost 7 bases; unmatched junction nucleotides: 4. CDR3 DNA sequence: TGTGCCTGGAGTGAGGGACAGGGGGCAAGTGAAGCTTTCTTT. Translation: CAWSEGQGASEAFF.

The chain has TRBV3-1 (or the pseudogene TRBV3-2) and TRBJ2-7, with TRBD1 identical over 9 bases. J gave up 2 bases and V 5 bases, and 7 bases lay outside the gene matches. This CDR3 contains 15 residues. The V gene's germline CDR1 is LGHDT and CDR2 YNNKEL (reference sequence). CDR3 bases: TGTGCCAGCAGCACCAGGACAGGGGTTCCCTACGAGCAGTACTTC. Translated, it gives CASSTRTGVPYEQYF.

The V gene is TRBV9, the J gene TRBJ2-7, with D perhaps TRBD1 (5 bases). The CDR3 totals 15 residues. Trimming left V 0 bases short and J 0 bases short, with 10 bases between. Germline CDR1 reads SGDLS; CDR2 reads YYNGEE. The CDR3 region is CASSVEGASSYEQYF. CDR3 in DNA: TGTGCCAGCAGCGTAGAAGGGGCCAGCTCCTACGAGCAGTACTTC.

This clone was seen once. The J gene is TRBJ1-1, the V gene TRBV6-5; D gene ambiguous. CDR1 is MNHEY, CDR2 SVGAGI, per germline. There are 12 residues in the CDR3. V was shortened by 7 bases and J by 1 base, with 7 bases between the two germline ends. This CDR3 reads CASTAKNTEAFF. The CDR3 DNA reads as TGTGCCAGCACCGCTAAGAACACTGAAGCTTTCTTT.

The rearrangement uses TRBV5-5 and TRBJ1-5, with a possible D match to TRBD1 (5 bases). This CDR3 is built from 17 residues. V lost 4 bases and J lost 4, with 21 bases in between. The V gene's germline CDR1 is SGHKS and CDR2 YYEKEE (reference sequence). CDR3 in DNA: TGTGCCAGCAGCCCCGTGACAGATATCCTAAGGAATCAGCCCCAGCATTTT. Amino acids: CASSPVTDILRNQPQHF.

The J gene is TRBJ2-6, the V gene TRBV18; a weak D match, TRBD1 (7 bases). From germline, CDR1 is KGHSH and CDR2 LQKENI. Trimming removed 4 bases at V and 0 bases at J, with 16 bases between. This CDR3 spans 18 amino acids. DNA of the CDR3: TGTGCCAGCTCACTGTTGGCAGGGGGGAACTCTGGGGCCAACGTCCTGACTTTC. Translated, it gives CASSLLAGGNSGANVLTF. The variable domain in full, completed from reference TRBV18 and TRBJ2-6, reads NAGVMQNPRHLVRRRGQEARLRCSPMKGHSHVYWYRQLPEEGLKFMVYLQKENIIDESGMPKERFSAEFPKEGPSILRIQQVVRGDSAAYFCASSLLAGGNSGANVLTFGAGSRLTVL.

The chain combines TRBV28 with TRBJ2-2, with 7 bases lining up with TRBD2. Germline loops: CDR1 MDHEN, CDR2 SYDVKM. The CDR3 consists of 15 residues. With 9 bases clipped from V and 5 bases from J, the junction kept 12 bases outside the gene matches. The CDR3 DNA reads TGTGCCAGTTCCAGAGGCGGGAGCGGGACCGGGGAGCTGTTTTTT. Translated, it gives CASSRGGSGTGELFF. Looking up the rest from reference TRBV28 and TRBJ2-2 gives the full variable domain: DVKVTQSSRYLVKRTGEKVFLECVQDMDHENMFWYRQDPGLGLRLIYFSYDVKMKEKGDIPEGYSVSREKKERFSLILESASTNQTSMYLCASSRGGSGTGELFFGEGSRLTVL.

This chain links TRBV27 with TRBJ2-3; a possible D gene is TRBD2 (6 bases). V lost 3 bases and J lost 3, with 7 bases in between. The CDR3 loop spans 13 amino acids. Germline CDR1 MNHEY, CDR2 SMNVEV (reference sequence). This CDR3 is CASSLGGTDTQYF. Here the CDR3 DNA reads TGTGCCAGCAGTTTGGGGGGAACAGATACGCAGTATTTT.

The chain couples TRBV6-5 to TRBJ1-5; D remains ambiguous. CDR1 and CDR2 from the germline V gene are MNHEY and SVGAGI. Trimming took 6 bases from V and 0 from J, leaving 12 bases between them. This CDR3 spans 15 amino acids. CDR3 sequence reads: CASRPGDNSNQPQHF. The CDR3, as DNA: TGTGCCAGCAGGCCGGGAGACAATAGCAATCAGCCCCAGCATTTT.

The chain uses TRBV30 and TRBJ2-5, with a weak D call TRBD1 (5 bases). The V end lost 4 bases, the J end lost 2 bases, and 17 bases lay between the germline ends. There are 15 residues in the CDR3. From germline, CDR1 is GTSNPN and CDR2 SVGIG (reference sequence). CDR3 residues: CAWKVGASWQETQYF. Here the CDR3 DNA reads TGTGCCTGGAAGGTAGGGGCGTCCTGGCAAGAGACCCAGTACTTC.

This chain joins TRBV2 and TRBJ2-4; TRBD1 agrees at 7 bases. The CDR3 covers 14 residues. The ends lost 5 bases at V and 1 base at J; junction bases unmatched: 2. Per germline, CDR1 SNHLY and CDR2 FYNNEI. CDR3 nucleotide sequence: TGTGCCAGCAGTCCGACAGGGGCCAAAAACATTCAGTACTTC. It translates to CASSPTGAKNIQYF.